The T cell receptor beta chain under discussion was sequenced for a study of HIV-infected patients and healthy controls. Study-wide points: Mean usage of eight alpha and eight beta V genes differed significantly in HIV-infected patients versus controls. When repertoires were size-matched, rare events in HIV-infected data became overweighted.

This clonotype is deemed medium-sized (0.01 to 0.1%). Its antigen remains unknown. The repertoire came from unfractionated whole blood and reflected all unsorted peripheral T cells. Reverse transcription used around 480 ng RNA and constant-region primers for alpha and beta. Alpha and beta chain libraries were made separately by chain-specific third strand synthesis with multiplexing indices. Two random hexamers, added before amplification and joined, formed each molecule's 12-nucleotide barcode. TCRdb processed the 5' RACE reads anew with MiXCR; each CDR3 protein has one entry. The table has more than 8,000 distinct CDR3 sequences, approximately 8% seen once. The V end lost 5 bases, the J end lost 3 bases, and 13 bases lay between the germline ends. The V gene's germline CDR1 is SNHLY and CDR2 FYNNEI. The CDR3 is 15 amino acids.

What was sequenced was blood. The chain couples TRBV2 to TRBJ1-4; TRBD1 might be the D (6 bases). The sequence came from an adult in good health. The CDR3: CASSLQGIPNEKLFF. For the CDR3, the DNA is TGTGCCAGCAGTCTGCAGGGGATACCTAATGAAAAACTGTTTTTT.